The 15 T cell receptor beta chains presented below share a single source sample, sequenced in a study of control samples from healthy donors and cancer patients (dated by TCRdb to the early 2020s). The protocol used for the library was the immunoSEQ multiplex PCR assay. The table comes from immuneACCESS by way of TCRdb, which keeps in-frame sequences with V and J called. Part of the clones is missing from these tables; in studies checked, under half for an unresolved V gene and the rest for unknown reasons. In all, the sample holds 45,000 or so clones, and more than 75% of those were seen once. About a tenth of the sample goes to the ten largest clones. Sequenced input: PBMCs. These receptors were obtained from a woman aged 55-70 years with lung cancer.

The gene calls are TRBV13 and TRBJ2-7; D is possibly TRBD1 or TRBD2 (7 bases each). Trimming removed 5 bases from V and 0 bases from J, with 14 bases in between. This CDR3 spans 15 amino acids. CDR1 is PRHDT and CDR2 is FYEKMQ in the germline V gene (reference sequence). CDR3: CASSLRGGYSYEQYF. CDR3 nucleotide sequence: TGTGCCAGCAGCCTCAGGGGGGGGTACTCCTACGAGCAGTACTTC. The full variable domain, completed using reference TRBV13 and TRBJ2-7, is AAGVIQSPRHLIKEKRETATLKCYPIPRHDTVYWYQQGPGQDPQFLISFYEKMQSDKGSIPDRFSAQQFSDYHSELNMSSLELGDSALYFCASSLRGGYSYEQYFGPGTRLTVT.

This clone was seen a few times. In nucleotides, the CDR3 is TGTGCCAGCAGCCGCGATCCGGGACTAGAAAACACCGGGGAGCTGTTTTTT. It yields the protein CASSRDPGLENTGELFF. This sequence joins TRBV4-2 and TRBJ2-2, with 8 bases that match TRBD2. The V gene end was trimmed by 4 bases and the J gene end by 2 bases; junction bases not matched to a gene: 9. Germline lookup yields CDR1 LGHNA and CDR2 YNFKEQ. This CDR3 is 17 amino acids long.

The CDR3 loop is CASNPRVCEQYF. The CDR3 DNA is TGTGCCAGTAACCCCAGGGTTTGCGAGCAGTACTTC. The gene calls are TRBV9 and TRBJ2-7, with D possibly matching TRBD1 (5 bases). The germline V gene has CDR1 SGDLS and CDR2 YYNGEE. V lost 8 bases and J lost 6, with 15 bases in between. This CDR3 is built from 12 residues.

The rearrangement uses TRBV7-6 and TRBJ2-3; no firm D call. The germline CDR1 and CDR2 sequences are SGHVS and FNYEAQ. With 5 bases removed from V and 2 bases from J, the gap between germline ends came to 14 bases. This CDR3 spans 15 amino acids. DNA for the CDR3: TGTGCCAGCAGCCCAGAGTGGCGGATCACAGATACGCAGTATTTT. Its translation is CASSPEWRITDTQYF.

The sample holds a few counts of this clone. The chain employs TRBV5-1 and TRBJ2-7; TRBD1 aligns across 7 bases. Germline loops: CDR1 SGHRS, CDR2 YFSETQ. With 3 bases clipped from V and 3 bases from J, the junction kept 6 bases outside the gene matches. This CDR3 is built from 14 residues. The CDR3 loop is CASSSGQLDYEQYF. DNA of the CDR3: TGCGCCAGCAGCTCGGGACAGCTAGACTACGAGCAGTACTTC.

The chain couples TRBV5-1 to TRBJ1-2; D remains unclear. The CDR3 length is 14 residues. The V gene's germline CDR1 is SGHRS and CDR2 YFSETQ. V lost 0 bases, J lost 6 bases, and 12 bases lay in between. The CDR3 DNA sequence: TGCGCCAGCAGCTTGGATTCCCCGAGGAATGGCTACACCTTC. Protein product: CASSLDSPRNGYTF.

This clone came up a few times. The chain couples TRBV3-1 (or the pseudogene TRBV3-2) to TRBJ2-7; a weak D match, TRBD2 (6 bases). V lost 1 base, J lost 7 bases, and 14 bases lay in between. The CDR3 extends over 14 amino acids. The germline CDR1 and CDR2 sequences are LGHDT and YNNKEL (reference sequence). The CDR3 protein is CASSQASALPEQYF. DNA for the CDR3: TGTGCCAGCAGCCAAGCTAGCGCCTTGCCGGAGCAGTACTTC.

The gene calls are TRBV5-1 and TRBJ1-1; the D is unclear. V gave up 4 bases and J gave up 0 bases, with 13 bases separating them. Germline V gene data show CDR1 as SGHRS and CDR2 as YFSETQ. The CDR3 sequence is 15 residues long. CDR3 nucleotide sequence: TGCGCCAGCAGCCTTCATTCGGGAGTGAACACTGAAGCTTTCTTT. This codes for CASSLHSGVNTEAFF.

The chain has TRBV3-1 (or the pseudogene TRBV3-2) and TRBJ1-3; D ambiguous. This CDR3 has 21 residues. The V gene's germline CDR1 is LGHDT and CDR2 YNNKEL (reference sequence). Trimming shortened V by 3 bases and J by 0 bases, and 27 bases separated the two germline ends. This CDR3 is CASSHRISALRNSPSGNTIYF. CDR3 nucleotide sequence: TGTGCCAGCAGCCACCGAATATCGGCTTTACGGAACAGTCCCTCTGGAAACACCATATATTTT.

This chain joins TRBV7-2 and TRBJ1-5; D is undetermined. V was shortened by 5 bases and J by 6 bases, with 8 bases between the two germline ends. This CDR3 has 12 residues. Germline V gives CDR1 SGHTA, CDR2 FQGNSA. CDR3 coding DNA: TGTGCCAGCAGCCAGGCGGGTCAGCCCCAGCATTTT. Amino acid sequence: CASSQAGQPQHF.

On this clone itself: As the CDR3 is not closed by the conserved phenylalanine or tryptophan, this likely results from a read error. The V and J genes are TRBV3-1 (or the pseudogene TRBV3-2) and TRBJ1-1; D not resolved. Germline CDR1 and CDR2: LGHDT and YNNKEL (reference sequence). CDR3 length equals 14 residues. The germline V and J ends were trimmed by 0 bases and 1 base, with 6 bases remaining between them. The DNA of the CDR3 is TGTGCCAGCAGCCAAGATCTCCGGAACACTGAAGCTTTCCTT. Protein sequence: CASSQDLRNTEAFL.

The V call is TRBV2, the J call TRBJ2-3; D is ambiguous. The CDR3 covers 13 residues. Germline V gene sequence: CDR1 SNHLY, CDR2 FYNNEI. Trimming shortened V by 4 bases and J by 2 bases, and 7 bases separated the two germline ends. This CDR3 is CASSAGLTDTQYF. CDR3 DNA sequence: TGTGCCAGCAGTGCCGGCCTCACAGATACGCAGTATTTT.

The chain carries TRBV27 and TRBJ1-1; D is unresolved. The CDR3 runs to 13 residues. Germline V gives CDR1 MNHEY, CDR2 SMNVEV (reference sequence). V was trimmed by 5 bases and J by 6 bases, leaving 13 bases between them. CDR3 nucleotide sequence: TGTGCCAGCAGTCGTAATAACGGGCCTGAAGCTTTCTTT. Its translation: CASSRNNGPEAFF.

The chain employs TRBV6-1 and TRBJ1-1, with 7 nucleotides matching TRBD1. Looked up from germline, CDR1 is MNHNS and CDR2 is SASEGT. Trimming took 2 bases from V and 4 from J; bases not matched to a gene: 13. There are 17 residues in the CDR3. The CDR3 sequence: CASSERRGAGGFTEAFF. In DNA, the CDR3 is TGTGCCAGCAGTGAACGTCGGGGCGCAGGGGGGTTCACTGAAGCTTTCTTT.

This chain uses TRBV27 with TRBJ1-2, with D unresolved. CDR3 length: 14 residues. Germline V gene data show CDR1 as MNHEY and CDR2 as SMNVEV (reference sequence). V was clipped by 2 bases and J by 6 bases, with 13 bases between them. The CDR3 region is CASSLIGGWDGYTF. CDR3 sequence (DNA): TGTGCCAGCAGTTTAATCGGAGGATGGGATGGCTACACCTTC.